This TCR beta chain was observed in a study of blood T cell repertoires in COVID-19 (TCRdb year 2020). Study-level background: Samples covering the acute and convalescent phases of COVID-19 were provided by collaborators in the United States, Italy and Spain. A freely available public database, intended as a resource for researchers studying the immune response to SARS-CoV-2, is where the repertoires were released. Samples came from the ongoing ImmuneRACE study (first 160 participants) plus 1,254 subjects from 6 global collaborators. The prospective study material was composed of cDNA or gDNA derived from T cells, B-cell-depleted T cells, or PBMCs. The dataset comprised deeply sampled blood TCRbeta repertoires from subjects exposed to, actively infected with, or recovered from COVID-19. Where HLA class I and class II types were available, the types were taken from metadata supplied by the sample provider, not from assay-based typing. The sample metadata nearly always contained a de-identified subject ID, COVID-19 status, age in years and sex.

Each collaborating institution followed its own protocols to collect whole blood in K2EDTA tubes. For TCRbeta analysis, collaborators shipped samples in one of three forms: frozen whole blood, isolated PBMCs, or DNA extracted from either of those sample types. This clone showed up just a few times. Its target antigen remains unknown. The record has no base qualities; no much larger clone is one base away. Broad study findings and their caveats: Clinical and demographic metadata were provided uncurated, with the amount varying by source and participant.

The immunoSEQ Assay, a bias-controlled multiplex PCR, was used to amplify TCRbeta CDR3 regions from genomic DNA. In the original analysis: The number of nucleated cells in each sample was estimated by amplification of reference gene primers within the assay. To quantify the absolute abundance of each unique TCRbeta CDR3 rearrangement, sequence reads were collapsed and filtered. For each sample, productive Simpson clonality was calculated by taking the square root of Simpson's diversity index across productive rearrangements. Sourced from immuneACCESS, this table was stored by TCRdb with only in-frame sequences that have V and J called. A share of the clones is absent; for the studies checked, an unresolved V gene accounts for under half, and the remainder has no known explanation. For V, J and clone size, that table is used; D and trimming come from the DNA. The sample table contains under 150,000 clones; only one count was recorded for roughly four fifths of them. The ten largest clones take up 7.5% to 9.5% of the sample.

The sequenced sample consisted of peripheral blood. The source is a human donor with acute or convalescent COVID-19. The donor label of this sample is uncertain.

The CDR3 in this case is CASGYKRDYEQYF. DNA sequence: TGTGCCAGCGGCTATAAGAGGGACTACGAGCAGTACTTC. Rearrangement joined TRBV6-5 to TRBJ2-7; TRBD2 could be the D gene, as 5 bases match. CDR1 and CDR2, per the germline V gene, are MNHEY and SVGAGI. The CDR3 runs 13 residues from the cysteine to the phenylalanine. CDR3 DNA only is kept here, 39 bases in frame from base 1. Trimming removed 8 bases from V and 3 bases from J, leaving 14 bases between the germline ends.